This is a list of T cell receptor beta chains from one sample in a study of T cell repertoires in aging, cancer and after chemotherapy. One entry per CDR3 protein, called by TCRdb with MiXCR from the multiplex PCR reads. The sample records roughly 5,800 distinct CDR3 sequences, around 40% being singletons. Sequenced material: blood. The receptors come from a human donor with a blood cancer. Both conserved end residues are part of each CDR3. Fields, in order: J gene, D gene, clone size, V gene, CDR3 protein, CDR3 DNA. A D gene is named only where the DNA matches it firmly. Rows give clone size only sometimes, using once, few, many, or a class for an expanded clone.

TRBJ1-5,-,-,TRBV5-4,CASSPGRNSNQPQHF,TGTGCCAGCAGCCCTGGACGGAATAGCAATCAGCCCCAGCATTTT
TRBJ2-6,-,-,TRBV5-5,CASSLSSGANVLTF,TGTGCCAGCAGCTTAAGCTCTGGGGCCAACGTCCTGACTTTC
TRBJ2-1,TRBD2,few,TRBV27,CASKLTSGSSYNEQFF,TGTGCCAGCAAGCTCACAAGCGGGAGCTCCTACAATGAGCAGTTCTTC
TRBJ1-1,-,-,TRBV27,CASSFARGTEAFF,TGTGCCAGCAGTTTCGCCCGAGGCACTGAAGCTTTCTTT
TRBJ1-6,-,-,TRBV20-1,CSARDRGGAVESPLHF,TGCAGTGCTAGAGATCGGGGGGGCGCGGTAGAATCACCCCTCCACTTT
TRBJ2-5,-,-,TRBV11-2,CASSGDRPQETQYF,TGTGCCAGCAGCGGGGACCGACCCCAAGAGACCCAGTACTTC
TRBJ2-7,-,-,TRBV6-8,CASSSGDRSYEQYF,TGTGCCAGCAGTTCCGGAGACAGGTCCTACGAGCAGTACTTC
TRBJ1-1,TRBD1,-,TRBV6-5,CASRPTGANTEAFF,TGTGCCAGCAGACCGACAGGGGCGAACACTGAAGCTTTCTTT
TRBJ2-3,-,few,TRBV6-5,CASSYKGPEDTQYF,TGTGCCAGCAGTTACAAAGGCCCCGAAGATACGCAGTATTTT
TRBJ1-1,-,-,TRBV19,CASSIQSEAFF,TGTGCCAGTAGTATACAGAGTGAAGCTTTCTTT
TRBJ1-1,-,-,TRBV29-1,CSTGGGMNTEAFF,TGCAGCACCGGTGGGGGAATGAACACTGAAGCTTTCTTT
TRBJ1-1,-,-,TRBV19,CASSILSSGGEAFF,TGTGCCAGTAGTATATTGTCCTCGGGGGGCGAAGCTTTCTTT
TRBJ2-7,-,few,TRBV6-5,CASNSYPNFPYEQYF,TGTGCCAGCAATTCCTATCCGAACTTCCCCTACGAGCAGTACTTC
TRBJ2-7,-,-,TRBV5-1,CASRPRDQKLPYEQCF,TGCGCCAGCAGACCCCGGGACCAGAAACTTCCCTACGAGCAGTGCTTC
TRBJ1-1,TRBD1,few,TRBV5-1,CASSTDRVGTEAFF,TGCGCCAGCAGCACCGACAGGGTGGGGACTGAAGCTTTCTTT
TRBJ2-3,TRBD2,-,TRBV5-6,CASSLGLAGGDTQYF,TGTGCCAGCAGCTTGGGACTAGCGGGAGGGGATACGCAGTATTTT
TRBJ2-1,-,-,TRBV6-6,CASSYPSSAKETQFF,TGTGCCAGCAGTTATCCCTCCAGCGCGAAGGAAACGCAGTTCTTC
TRBJ2-7,-,medium-sized,TRBV12-3/TRBV12-4,CASRRTETGEQYF,TGTGCCAGCAGAAGGACAGAAACGGGAGAGCAGTACTTC
TRBJ2-2,TRBD2,-,TRBV19,CASIDGGRTNTGELFF,TGTGCCAGTATTGATGGCGGGAGGACGAACACCGGGGAGCTGTTTTTT
TRBJ2-7,TRBD1,once,TRBV5-6,CASSGQGVASYEQYF,TGTGCCAGCAGCGGACAGGGGGTAGCCTCCTACGAGCAGTACTTC
TRBJ2-3,TRBD2,-,TRBV5-1,CASSSRLAGGPDTQYF,TGCGCCAGCAGCTCGCGACTAGCGGGAGGGCCAGATACGCAGTATTTT
TRBJ2-7,-,-,TRBV27,CASSLSKQPSYEQYF,TGTGCCAGCAGTTTATCGAAACAGCCATCCTACGAGCAGTACTTC
TRBJ1-1,-,-,TRBV6-4,CASSSTHRVNTEAFF,TGTGCCAGCAGTTCCACCCACAGGGTAAACACTGAAGCTTTCTTT
TRBJ2-7,TRBD1,-,TRBV10-3,CAISPGQSTYEQYF,TGTGCCATATCACCGGGACAGTCCACCTACGAGCAGTACTTC
TRBJ1-5,-,-,TRBV5-6,CASSYPGRGAGQPQHF,TGTGCCAGCAGCTACCCGGGTCGGGGGGCTGGGCAGCCCCAGCATTTT
TRBJ2-1,TRBD2,once,TRBV27,CASSPPGLAASYNEQFF,TGTGCCAGCAGTCCTCCGGGCCTAGCGGCTTCCTACAATGAGCAGTTCTTC
TRBJ2-6,-,few,TRBV6-2/TRBV6-3,CASSGGLGANVLTF,TGTGCCAGCAGTGGTGGGCTCGGGGCCAACGTCCTGACTTTC
TRBJ2-4,-,medium-sized,TRBV6-5,CASSTPGDLVAKNIQYF,TGTGCCAGCAGTACCCCCGGGGATCTTGTAGCCAAAAACATTCAGTACTTC
TRBJ2-1,-,-,TRBV19,CASSMGGLSYNEQFF,TGTGCCAGTAGTATGGGGGGCCTCTCCTACAATGAGCAGTTCTTC
TRBJ2-6,-,-,TRBV20-1,CSARDIGSGANVLTF,TGCAGTGCTAGAGATATTGGCTCTGGGGCCAACGTCCTGACTTTC
TRBJ1-2,-,-,TRBV28,CASSLFRPLNYGYTF,TGTGCCAGCAGTTTATTCCGTCCCCTTAACTATGGCTACACCTTC
TRBJ1-4,-,-,TRBV30,CAWSRLGLDDEKLFF,TGTGCCTGGAGCCGACTGGGCCTGGATGATGAAAAACTGTTTTTT
TRBJ2-1,TRBD2,medium-sized,TRBV7-6,CASSLGLAGGYNEQFF,TGTGCCAGCAGCTTGGGACTAGCGGGAGGGTACAATGAGCAGTTCTTC
TRBJ2-5,TRBD1,-,TRBV12-3/TRBV12-4,CASSPVRQGGETQYF,TGTGCCAGCAGCCCTGTCCGACAGGGGGGAGAGACCCAGTACTTC
TRBJ2-1,-,-,TRBV6-2/TRBV6-3,CASSYERPSSYNEQFF,TGTGCCAGCAGTTACGAGCGGCCCAGCTCCTACAATGAGCAGTTCTTC
TRBJ1-6,TRBD1,large,TRBV10-3,CAISESGQINSPLHF,TGTGCCATCAGTGAGTCGGGACAGATTAATTCACCCCTCCACTTT
TRBJ1-5,-,-,TRBV20-1,CSATQGSNQPQHF,TGCAGTGCTACTCAGGGTAGCAATCAGCCCCAGCATTTT
TRBJ2-2,-,medium-sized,TRBV29-1,CSARDTGELFF,TGCAGCGCCCGGGATACCGGGGAGCTGTTTTTT
TRBJ2-5,-,-,TRBV27,CASTSSVGARTQYF,TGTGCCAGCACCTCTTCGGTGGGGGCAAGGACCCAGTACTTC
TRBJ1-1,-,few,TRBV5-6,CASSLGGGTPEAFF,TGTGCCAGCAGCTTGGGTGGGGGGACTCCTGAAGCTTTCTTT
TRBJ1-2,-,-,TRBV6-5,CATKTLQVYTF,TGTGCCACCAAAACGCTACAGGTCTACACCTTC
TRBJ2-7,-,medium-sized,TRBV29-1,CSVGGGPDYEQYF,TGCAGCGTTGGGGGGGGGCCAGACTACGAGCAGTACTTC
TRBJ2-3,-,-,TRBV5-1,CASRKGYLSDTQYF,TGCGCCAGCAGAAAGGGTTATTTGTCAGATACGCAGTATTTT
TRBJ2-7,-,-,TRBV6-2/TRBV6-3,CASTPHYKSYEQYF,TGTGCCAGCACCCCCCATTATAAGTCCTACGAGCAGTACTTC
TRBJ2-7,-,medium-sized,TRBV6-5,CASSRDGYEQYF,TGTGCCAGCAGTCGGGACGGCTACGAGCAGTACTTC
TRBJ1-3,-,-,TRBV28,CASSFGGNTIYF,TGTGCCAGCAGTTTTGGGGGGAACACCATATATTTT
TRBJ2-3,-,-,TRBV5-5,CASSLDDHRTDTQYF,TGTGCCAGCAGCTTGGACGACCACCGCACAGATACGCAGTATTTT
TRBJ2-3,TRBD1,-,TRBV7-6,CASSFGDSSDTQYF,TGTGCCAGCAGCTTCGGGGACAGTTCAGATACGCAGTATTTT
TRBJ2-5,-,-,TRBV27,CASSFGTLGTQYF,TGTGCCAGCAGTTTCGGGACCCTAGGGACCCAGTACTTC
TRBJ1-5,-,-,TRBV27,CASSLRQLLPQHF,TGTGCCAGCAGTTTACGGCAGCTACTGCCCCAGCATTTT
TRBJ1-6,-,-,TRBV27,CASSLLPPTARGPLHF,TGTGCCAGCAGCCTCCTCCCCCCGACAGCACGAGGACCCCTCCACTTT
TRBJ2-1,-,-,TRBV7-6,CASSPRDNEQFF,TGTGCCAGTAGCCCGAGGGACAATGAGCAGTTCTTC
TRBJ2-7,-,once,TRBV20-1,CSARGRQASYEQYF,TGCAGTGCTAGGGGACGACAGGCGAGCTACGAGCAGTACTTC
TRBJ1-3,TRBD1,once,TRBV29-1,CSIGQGSSGNTTYF,TGCAGCATAGGACAGGGGAGCTCTGGAAACACCACATATTTT
TRBJ2-7,TRBD2,-,TRBV12-3/TRBV12-4,CASSNRGAYEQYF,TGTGCCAGCAGTAATCGGGGGGCCTACGAGCAGTACTTC